This TCR beta chain was documented in a study of technical replicates of blood from a few donors. The V gene's germline CDR1 is LNHDA and CDR2 SQIVND (reference sequence). The CDR3 totals 12 residues. V was trimmed by 5 bases and J by 6 bases, leaving 10 bases between them. This table comes from immunoSEQ multiplex PCR, and its TCRdb copy is limited to in-frame clones, with some not included. The table records 74,000 or so clones, around 90% of them present only once. Specimen: T cells isolated from PBMCs. This chain connects TRBV19 to TRBJ1-1; tentative D call: TRBD1 (6 bases). The TCR sequence derives from a human donor in good health. The CDR3 loop reads CASSVRGPEAFF. The CDR3 bases are TGTGCCAGTAGTGTCAGGGGACCTGAAGCTTTCTTT.